The 20 T cell receptor beta chains below all came from one sample that was sequenced in a study of blood T cell repertoires in COVID-19. The data were produced by immunoSEQ multiplex PCR, yet TCRdb's version contains in-frame clones alone and is incomplete. The table shows a few hundred thousand clones, with about 90% occurring only once. Material: peripheral blood. The receptor set was obtained from a woman between 18 and 30 years old who had recovered from COVID-19.

The V call is TRBV9, the J call TRBJ1-1; no firm D call. The ends were cut back, 3 bases at V and 1 base at J, with 10 bases in the middle. The CDR3 length is 14 residues. Germline CDR1 is SGDLS and CDR2 is YYNGEE. The CDR3 DNA is TGTGCCAGCAGCGGCCCTCAGAAGAACACTGAAGCTTTCTTT. Translating gives CASSGPQKNTEAFF.

The chain couples TRBV7-6 to TRBJ2-5; 10 nucleotides agree with TRBD2. The CDR3 is 15 residues long. V dropped 1 base and J dropped 5; count of bases not matched to a gene: 4. Germline V gives CDR1 SGHVS, CDR2 FNYEAQ. The CDR3 region has the DNA TGTGCCAGCAGCTTAGTCCCGACTAGCGGGGAGACCCAGTACTTC. Protein: CASSLVPTSGETQYF. Full variable domain (rest looked up from reference TRBV7-6 and TRBJ2-5): GAGVSQSPRYKVTKRGQDVALRCDPISGHVSLYWYRQALGQGPEFLTYFNYEAQQDKSGLPNDRFSAERPEGSISTLTIQRTEQRDSAMYRCASSLVPTSGETQYFGPGTRLLVL.

The chain combines TRBV7-3 with TRBJ2-7; 7 bases agree with TRBD2. CDR1 and CDR2 (germline): SGHTA, FQGTGA. V lost 7 bases to trimming and J lost 5 bases; unmatched junction nucleotides: 11. The CDR3 has 14 residues. The CDR3 loop reads CASTGPSGENEQYF. CDR3 sequence (DNA): TGTGCCAGCACCGGACCAAGCGGGGAAAACGAGCAGTACTTC.

V and J are TRBV10-3 and TRBJ2-7; 13 positions match TRBD2. CDR1 ENHRY and CDR2 SYGVKD come from the germline V gene. Trimming removed 0 bases from V and 0 bases from J; junction bases left unmatched: 14. The CDR3 is 21 amino acids. The CDR3, as DNA: TGTGCCATCAGTGAGTCGTCAGCGGGACTAGCGGGGCCGGGGAGCTCCTACGAGCAGTACTTC. This translates into CAISESSAGLAGPGSSYEQYF.

The chain recombines TRBV15 with TRBJ1-5, with D possibly being TRBD1 (6 bases). V shed 0 bases and J shed 6 bases, with 12 bases lying between them. From germline, CDR1 is LNHNV and CDR2 YYDKDF (reference sequence). This CDR3 comprises 15 residues. CDR3 bases: TGTGCCACCAGCAGAGAACAGGGCCCCGGTCAGCCCCAGCATTTT. This encodes CATSREQGPGQPQHF.

This chain uses TRBV5-6 with TRBJ2-5; the D gene is possibly TRBD2 (6 bases). The V end was cut by 0 bases, the J end by 1 base, with 10 bases between. CDR3 size: 15 residues. Germline CDR1 SGHDT, CDR2 YYEEEE. The CDR3 region has the DNA TGTGCCAGCAGCTTGGTAGCGGAGGCCCAAGAGACCCAGTACTTC. Protein product: CASSLVAEAQETQYF.

The chain carries TRBV9 and TRBJ1-6; 9 bases are a match to TRBD1. Germline CDR1 and CDR2: SGDLS and YYNGEE. CDR3 size: 13 residues. With 4 bases clipped from V and 10 bases from J, the junction kept 3 bases outside the gene matches. The CDR3 DNA reads as TGTGCCAGCAGCATGGGACAGGGCTCACCCCTCCACTTT. This codes for CASSMGQGSPLHF.

The gene calls are TRBV9 and TRBJ1-3, with 7 nucleotides matching TRBD1. CDR3 length: 15 amino acids. Germline V gene lookup returns CDR1 SGDLS and CDR2 YYNGEE. The J segment lost 0 bases and the V segment lost 3 bases, leaving 3 bases of the junction unmatched. The CDR3 reads CASSEEGASGNTIYF. For the CDR3, the DNA is TGTGCCAGCAGCGAAGAGGGGGCCTCTGGAAACACCATATATTTT. Together with reference TRBV9 and TRBJ1-3, the CDR3 gives the full variable domain: DSGVTQTPKHLITATGQRVTLRCSPRSGDLSVYWYQQSLDQGLQFLIQYYNGEERAKGNILERFSAQQFPDLHSELNLSSLELGDSALYFCASSEEGASGNTIYFGEGSWLTVV.

The chain uses TRBV7-9 and TRBJ2-1; 8 positions match TRBD1. J gave up 8 bases and V 1 base, and 4 bases lay outside the gene matches. The length of the CDR3 is 14 residues. The V gene's germline CDR1 is SEHNR and CDR2 FQNEAQ (reference sequence). In DNA, the CDR3 is TGTGCCAGCAGCTTAGAACAGGGGGGTCATGAGCAGTTCTTC. It yields the protein CASSLEQGGHEQFF.

CDR3 nucleotide sequence: TGTGCCAGCAGCTTAGGGGACGGGAGGGGGCTACACAATGAGCAGTTCTTC. Protein product: CASSLGDGRGLHNEQFF. The chain employs TRBV7-6 and TRBJ2-1; TRBD2 is a possible D gene (8 bases). Germline assignment: CDR1 SGHVS and CDR2 FNYEAQ. V lost 1 base, J lost 5 bases, and 18 bases lay in between. This CDR3 comprises 17 residues.

The chain is built from TRBV25-1 and TRBJ2-6; 7 bases are shared with TRBD1. Germline V gives CDR1 MGHDK, CDR2 SYGVNS. This CDR3 contains 16 residues. V gave up 7 bases and J gave up 0 bases; unmatched junction bases: 6. For the CDR3, the DNA is TGTGCCAGCATCGCAGGGGACAGCTCTGGGGCCAACGTCCTGACTTTC. This codes for CASIAGDSSGANVLTF.

This chain joins TRBV7-9 and TRBJ1-1; D is perhaps TRBD1 (6 bases). The CDR3 is made up of 14 amino acids. The germline CDR1 and CDR2 sequences are SEHNR and FQNEAQ (reference sequence). The V gene lost 0 bases and the J gene lost 7 bases, with 12 bases spanning the gap. CDR3 sequence: CASSLAGAPGEAFF. CDR3 DNA: TGTGCCAGCAGCTTAGCGGGGGCACCTGGTGAAGCTTTCTTT.

The chain recombines TRBV12-3 or TRBV12-4 with TRBJ1-1; D gene uncertain. The CDR3 is 12 amino acids. Trimming removed 6 bases at V and 5 bases at J, with 10 bases between. The DNA for the CDR3 is TGTGCCAGCAGCCGGACTGGGACTGAAGCTTTCTTT. Amino acid sequence: CASSRTGTEAFF.

The rearrangement links TRBV15 to TRBJ2-1; D possibly corresponds to TRBD1 (6 bases). This CDR3 has 14 amino acids. Between the trimmed V and J ends, which lost 5 bases and 9 bases, there was a span of 17 bases. Per the germline V gene, CDR1 is LNHNV and CDR2 is YYDKDF (reference sequence). For the CDR3, the DNA is TGTGCCACCAGCGTAGGGGGTAGCAGACCTGAGCAGTTCTTC. Translating gives CATSVGGSRPEQFF.

This chain uses TRBV5-1 with TRBJ1-1; 9 positions agree with TRBD1. The J segment lost 0 bases and the V segment lost 4 bases, leaving 7 bases of the junction unmatched. The CDR3 runs to 16 residues. CDR1 is SGHRS and CDR2 is YFSETQ in the germline V gene. The CDR3 DNA reads as TGCGCCAGCAGCCCTATGACAGGGGGAATGAACACTGAAGCTTTCTTT. Residues: CASSPMTGGMNTEAFF.

V and J are TRBV6-2 or TRBV6-3 and TRBJ2-7; 7 positions agree with TRBD2. The CDR3 spans 20 residues. The V gene's germline CDR1 is MNHEY and CDR2 SVGEGT. V lost 0 bases to trimming and J lost 0 bases; unmatched junction nucleotides: 17. In nucleotides, the CDR3 is TGTGCCAGCAGTTACTCCCCTTTCCTAGCGGAAAATACCTTCTCCTACGAGCAGTACTTC. Its translation: CASSYSPFLAENTFSYEQYF.

V gene TRBV5-1 combines with J gene TRBJ1-1, with a tentative D call TRBD1 (5 bases). Trimming stripped 7 bases from V and 3 bases from J, with 16 bases between. Germline-derived CDR1 and CDR2 are SGHRS and YFSETQ. This CDR3 is 14 amino acids long. CDR3 residues: CASAAGPEYTEAFF. The CDR3 nucleotides read TGCGCCAGCGCGGCAGGGCCGGAGTACACTGAAGCTTTCTTT.

This rearrangement joins TRBV7-6 to TRBJ2-1; D is possibly TRBD2 (5 bases). V lost 5 bases to trimming and J lost 0 bases, with 11 bases between them. Germline V CDR1 and CDR2: SGHVS, FNYEAQ. The CDR3 is made up of 15 amino acids. CDR3 sequence reads: CASSPEAGSYNEQFF. The CDR3 bases are TGTGCCAGCAGCCCCGAGGCGGGCTCCTACAATGAGCAGTTCTTC.

The chain is built from TRBV21-1 and TRBJ1-5. TRBV21-1 is a documented pseudogene. CDR3 length equals 14 residues. The CDR3 coding sequence is TGTGCCAGCGGTCTACTAGTGGAGGATCAGCCCCAGCATTTT. Translated: CASGLLVEDQPQHF.

The chain has TRBV19 and TRBJ2-7; TRBD1 aligns across 9 bases. The germline V gene has CDR1 LNHDA and CDR2 SQIVND (reference sequence). Losses at the gene ends were 2 bases for V and 5 bases for J; bases not matched to a gene: 7. The CDR3 extends over 15 amino acids. CDR3 loop: CASSIIRQGGHEQYF. The CDR3 DNA is TGTGCCAGTAGTATAATAAGACAGGGGGGCCACGAGCAGTACTTC.